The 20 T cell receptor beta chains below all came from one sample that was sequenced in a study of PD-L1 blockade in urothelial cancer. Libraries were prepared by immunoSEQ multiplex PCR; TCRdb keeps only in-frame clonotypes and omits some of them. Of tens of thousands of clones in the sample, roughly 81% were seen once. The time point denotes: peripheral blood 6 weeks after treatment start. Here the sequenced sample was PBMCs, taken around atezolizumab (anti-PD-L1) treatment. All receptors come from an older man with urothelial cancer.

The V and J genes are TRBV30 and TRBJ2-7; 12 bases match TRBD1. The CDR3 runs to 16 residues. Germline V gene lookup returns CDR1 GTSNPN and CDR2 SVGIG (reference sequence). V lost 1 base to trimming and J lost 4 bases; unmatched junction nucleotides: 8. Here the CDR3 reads CAWSALPGQGAYEQYF. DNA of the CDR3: TGTGCCTGGAGTGCACTCCCGGGACAGGGGGCTTACGAGCAGTACTTC.

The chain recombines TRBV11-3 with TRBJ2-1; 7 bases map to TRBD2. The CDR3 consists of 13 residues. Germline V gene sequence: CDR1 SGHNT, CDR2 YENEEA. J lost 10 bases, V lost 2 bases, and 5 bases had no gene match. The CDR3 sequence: CASSLIPAGEQFF. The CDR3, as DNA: TGTGCCAGCAGCTTAATTCCAGCGGGAGAGCAGTTCTTC.

The CDR3: CASSLSQVQVSYEQYF. CDR3 nucleotide sequence: TGTGCCAGCAGTTTATCGCAGGTACAAGTTTCCTACGAGCAGTACTTC. The V gene is TRBV27, the J gene TRBJ2-7; D ambiguous. Germline V CDR1 and CDR2: MNHEY, SMNVEV (reference sequence). The V gene lost 0 bases and the J gene lost 1 base, with 13 bases spanning the gap. CDR3 size: 16 residues.

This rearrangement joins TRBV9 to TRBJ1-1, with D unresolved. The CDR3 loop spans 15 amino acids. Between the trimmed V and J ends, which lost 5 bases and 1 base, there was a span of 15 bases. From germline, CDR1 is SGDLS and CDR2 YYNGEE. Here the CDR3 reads CASSHGRRTNTEAFF. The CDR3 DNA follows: TGTGCCAGCAGTCATGGTAGGAGGACGAACACTGAAGCTTTCTTT.

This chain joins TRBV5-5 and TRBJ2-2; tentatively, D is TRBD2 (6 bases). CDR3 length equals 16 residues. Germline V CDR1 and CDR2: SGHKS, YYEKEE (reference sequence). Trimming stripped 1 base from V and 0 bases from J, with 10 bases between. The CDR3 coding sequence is TGTGCCAGCAGCTTGTGGAGACTAGCGAACACCGGGGAGCTGTTTTTT. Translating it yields CASSLWRLANTGELFF.

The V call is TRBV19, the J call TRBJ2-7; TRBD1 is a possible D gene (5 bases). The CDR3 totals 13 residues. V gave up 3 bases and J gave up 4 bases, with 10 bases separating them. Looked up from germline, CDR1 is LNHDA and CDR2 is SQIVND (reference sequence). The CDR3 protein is CASSMQGGYEQYF. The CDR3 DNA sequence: TGTGCCAGTAGTATGCAGGGTGGTTACGAGCAGTACTTC.

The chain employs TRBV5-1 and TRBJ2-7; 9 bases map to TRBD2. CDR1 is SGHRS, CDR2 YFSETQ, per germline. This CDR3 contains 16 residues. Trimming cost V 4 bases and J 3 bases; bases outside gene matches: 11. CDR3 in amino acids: CASSKTGTSNIYEQYF. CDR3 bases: TGCGCCAGCAGCAAGACCGGGACTAGCAACATCTACGAGCAGTACTTC. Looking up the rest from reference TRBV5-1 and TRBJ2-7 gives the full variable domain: KAGVTQTPRYLIKTRGQQVTLSCSPISGHRSVSWYQQTPGQGLQFLFEYFSETQRNKGNFPGRFSGRQFSNSRSEMNVSTLELGDSALYLCASSKTGTSNIYEQYFGPGTRLTVT.

The CDR3 spells CASSLRGLADTQYF. The CDR3 region has the DNA TGTGCCAGCAGTTTACGGGGTCTGGCAGATACGCAGTATTTT. V is TRBV27 and J is TRBJ2-3, with D maybe TRBD2 (5 bases). Looked up from germline, CDR1 is MNHEY and CDR2 is SMNVEV (reference sequence). The CDR3 has 14 amino acids. The ends were cut back, 2 bases at V and 4 bases at J, with 10 bases in the middle.

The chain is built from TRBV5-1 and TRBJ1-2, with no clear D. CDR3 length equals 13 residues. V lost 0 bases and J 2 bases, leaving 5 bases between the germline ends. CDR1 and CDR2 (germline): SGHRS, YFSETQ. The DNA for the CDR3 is TGCGCCAGCAGCTTGGGGCCGAACTATGGCTACACCTTC. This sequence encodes CASSLGPNYGYTF.

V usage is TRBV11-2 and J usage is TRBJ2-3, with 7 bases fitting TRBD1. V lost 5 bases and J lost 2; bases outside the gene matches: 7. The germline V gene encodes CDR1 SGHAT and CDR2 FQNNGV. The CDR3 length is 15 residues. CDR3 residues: CASSPRTGLTDTQYF. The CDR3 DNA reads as TGTGCCAGCAGCCCGCGGACAGGCCTCACAGATACGCAGTATTTT.

Here the CDR3 DNA reads TGTGCCAGCAGCAAAGGGGGAGGGCCGCCCTCCTACGAGCAGTACTTC. Translated: CASSKGGGPPSYEQYF. The rearrangement uses TRBV21-1 and TRBJ2-7; the table names TRBD2, a call not compared with the DNA. TRBV21-1 is a recognized pseudogene. The CDR3 consists of 16 residues.

The CDR3 reads CASSPSGDTQYF. The CDR3 coding sequence is TGTGCCAGCAGCCCATCGGGGGATACGCAGTATTTT. The genes are TRBV11-2 and TRBJ2-3; TRBD2 is a possible D gene (5 bases). The V gene's germline CDR1 is SGHAT and CDR2 FQNNGV. V lost 5 bases to trimming and J lost 6 bases, with 9 bases between them. The CDR3 consists of 12 residues.

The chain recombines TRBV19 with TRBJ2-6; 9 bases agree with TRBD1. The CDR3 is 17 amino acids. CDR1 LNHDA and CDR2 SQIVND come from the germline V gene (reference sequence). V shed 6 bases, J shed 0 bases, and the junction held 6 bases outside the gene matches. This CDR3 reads CASRPRTGASGANVLTF. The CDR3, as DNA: TGTGCCAGTAGACCTCGGACAGGGGCCTCTGGGGCCAACGTCCTGACTTTC. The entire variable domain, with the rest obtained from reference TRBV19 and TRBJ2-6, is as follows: DGGITQSPKYLFRKEGQNVTLSCEQNLNHDAMYWYRQDPGQGLRLIYYSQIVNDFQKGDIAEGYSVSREKKESFPLTVTSAQKNPTAFYLCASRPRTGASGANVLTFGAGSRLTVL.

The CDR3 spells CAWSVLRLASSYEQYF. For the CDR3, the DNA is TGTGCCTGGAGTGTTTTACGACTAGCGTCTTCCTACGAGCAGTACTTC. This chain joins TRBV30 and TRBJ2-7; 8 bases match TRBD2. The CDR3 extends over 16 amino acids. Germline-derived CDR1 and CDR2 are GTSNPN and SVGIG (reference sequence). The V and J ends lost 0 bases and 1 base, in that order; junction bases with no gene match: 8.

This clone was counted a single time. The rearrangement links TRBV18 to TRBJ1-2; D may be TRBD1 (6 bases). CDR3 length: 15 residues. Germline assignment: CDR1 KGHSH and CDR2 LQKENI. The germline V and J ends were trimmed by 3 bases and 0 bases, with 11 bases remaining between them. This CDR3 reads CASSPDRSSNYGYTF. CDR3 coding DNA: TGTGCCAGCTCACCTGACAGGTCATCTAACTATGGCTACACCTTC.

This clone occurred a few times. CDR3 nucleotides: TGTGCCAGCAGCCCAGGGACAGGCCCCTACGAGCAGTACTTC. Residues: CASSPGTGPYEQYF. The genes are TRBV7-6 and TRBJ2-7, with TRBD1 identical over 8 bases. The CDR3 consists of 14 residues. The V gene end was trimmed by 5 bases and the J gene end by 2 bases; junction bases not matched to a gene: 5. Germline V CDR1 and CDR2: SGHVS, FNYEAQ.

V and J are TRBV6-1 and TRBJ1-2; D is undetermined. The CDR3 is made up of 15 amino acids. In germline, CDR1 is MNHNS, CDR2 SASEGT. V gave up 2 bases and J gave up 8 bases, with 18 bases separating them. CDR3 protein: CASSELSTFTRGYTF. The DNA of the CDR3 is TGTGCCAGCAGTGAATTAAGCACATTCACGCGGGGCTACACCTTC.

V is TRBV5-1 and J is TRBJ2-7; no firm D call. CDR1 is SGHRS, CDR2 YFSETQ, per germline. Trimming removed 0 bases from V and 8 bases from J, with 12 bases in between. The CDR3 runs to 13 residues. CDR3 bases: TGCGCCAGCAGCTTGGCCGGGTATAGTAAGCAGTACTTC. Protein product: CASSLAGYSKQYF.

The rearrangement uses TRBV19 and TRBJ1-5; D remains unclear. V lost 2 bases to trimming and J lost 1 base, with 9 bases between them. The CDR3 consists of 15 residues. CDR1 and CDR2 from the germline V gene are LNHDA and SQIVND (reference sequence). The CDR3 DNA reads TGTGCCAGTAGTATATGGTCTGGCAGCAATCAGCCCCAGCATTTT. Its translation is CASSIWSGSNQPQHF.

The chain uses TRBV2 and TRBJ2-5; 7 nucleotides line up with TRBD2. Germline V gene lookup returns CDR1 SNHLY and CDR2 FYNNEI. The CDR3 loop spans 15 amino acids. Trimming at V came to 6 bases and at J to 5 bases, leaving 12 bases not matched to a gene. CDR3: CASRSRGGGWETQYF. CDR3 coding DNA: TGTGCCAGCAGGTCGAGGGGCGGGGGTTGGGAGACCCAGTACTTC. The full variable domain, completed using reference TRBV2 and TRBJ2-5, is EPEVTQTPSHQVTQMGQEVILRCVPISNHLYFYWYRQILGQKVEFLVSFYNNEISEKSEIFDDQFSVERPDGSNFTLKIRSTKLEDSAMYFCASRSRGGGWETQYFGPGTRLLVL.